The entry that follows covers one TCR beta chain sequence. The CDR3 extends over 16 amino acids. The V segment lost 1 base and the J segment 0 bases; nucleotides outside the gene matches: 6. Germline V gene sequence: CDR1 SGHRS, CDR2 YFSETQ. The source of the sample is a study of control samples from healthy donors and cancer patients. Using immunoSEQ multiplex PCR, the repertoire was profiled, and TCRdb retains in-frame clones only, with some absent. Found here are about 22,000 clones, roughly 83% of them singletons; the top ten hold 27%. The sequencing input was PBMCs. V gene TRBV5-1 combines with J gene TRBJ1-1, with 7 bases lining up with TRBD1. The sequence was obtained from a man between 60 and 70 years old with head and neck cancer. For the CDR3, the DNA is TGCGCCAGCAGCTTGCGGGACAGCACCATGAACACTGAAGCTTTCTTT. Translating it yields CASSLRDSTMNTEAFF.